These 25 T cell receptor beta chains share one sample of origin, sequenced in a study of blood T cell repertoires in COVID-19 (dated by TCRdb to the early 2020s). The library was obtained by the immunoSEQ multiplex PCR assay. TCRdb retrieved this table from immuneACCESS and kept in-frame rearrangements only. Not all clones are present; in checked studies, unresolved V genes account for under half, and no reason is known for the remainder. Here the sample has nearly 95,000 clones; about 87% occur a single time. The top ten constitute around 7.4% of the sample. The source material was peripheral blood. These receptors were obtained from a human donor with acute or convalescent COVID-19. The donor label of this sample is uncertain.

The chain carries TRBV19 and TRBJ2-7; 8 nucleotides line up with TRBD2. Looked up from germline, CDR1 is LNHDA and CDR2 is SQIVND (reference sequence). The CDR3 is made up of 15 amino acids. J lost 0 bases, V lost 3 bases, and 4 bases had no gene match. For the CDR3, the DNA is TGTGCCAGTAGTATCGGCGGGGGGACCTCCTACGAGCAGTACTTC. Its protein is CASSIGGGTSYEQYF.

This chain joins TRBV21-1 and TRBJ2-1; TRBD1, as called in the table, went unchecked against the DNA. TRBV21-1 is labeled a pseudogene. The CDR3 is made up of 17 amino acids. This CDR3 is CASSTTGISLYWNEQFF. In DNA, the CDR3 is TGTGCCAGCAGCACCACAGGGATAAGTCTCTACTGGAATGAGCAGTTCTTC.

V is TRBV5-1 and J is TRBJ2-1; D not resolved. Deletions cut 1 base from V and 8 bases from J, with 16 bases between. Germline loops: CDR1 SGHRS, CDR2 YFSETQ. The CDR3 has 15 amino acids. This CDR3 is CASSLRTIGGDEQFF. In DNA, the CDR3 is TGCGCCAGCAGCTTGCGCACCATAGGCGGCGATGAGCAGTTCTTC.

About this clone: The same CDR3 can be traced to other DNA sequences in this sample. The chain is built from TRBV28 and TRBJ1-2; 8 bases align to TRBD1. The germline CDR1 and CDR2 sequences are MDHEN and SYDVKM. The CDR3 spans 15 residues. The J segment lost 0 bases and the V segment lost 5 bases, leaving 5 bases of the junction unmatched. The CDR3 bases are TGTGCCAGCAGTCCAGGGGGCACGGCTAACTATGGCTACACCTTC. This sequence encodes CASSPGGTANYGYTF.

The chain carries TRBV23-1 and TRBJ1-2; D might be TRBD1 (6 bases). TRBV23-1 is an ORF, and what it does is uncertain. The ends were cut back, 2 bases at V and 3 bases at J, with 13 bases in the middle. The CDR3 runs to 15 residues. In nucleotides, the CDR3 is TGCGCCAGCAGTCAAGGGACAATCCAGTACTATGGCTACACCTTC. The encoded protein is CASSQGTIQYYGYTF.

About this clone: A read error may produce the germline difference seen at one junction end. This chain uses TRBV10-3 with TRBJ1-6, with D perhaps TRBD1 (5 bases). The CDR3 has 13 residues. Germline assignment: CDR1 ENHRY and CDR2 SYGVKD. CDR3 residues: CAIRDSYDSPLHF. The CDR3 DNA reads as TGTGCCATCAGAGACAGCTATGATTCACCCCTCCACTTT.

The chain employs TRBV6-1 and TRBJ1-2, with TRBD1 identical over 8 bases. Germline V CDR1 and CDR2: MNHNS, SASEGT. This CDR3 has 16 amino acids. V lost 2 bases, J lost 4 bases, and 9 bases stayed unmatched. This CDR3 is CASSEFPRGRGYGYTF. CDR3 in DNA: TGTGCCAGCAGTGAATTCCCCAGGGGGCGAGGCTATGGCTACACCTTC.

The chain employs TRBV18 and TRBJ2-2; the match to TRBD1 covers 8 bases. The length of the CDR3 is 16 residues. The V segment lost 3 bases and the J segment 4 bases; nucleotides outside the gene matches: 7. The germline CDR1 and CDR2 sequences are KGHSH and LQKENI. CDR3 in DNA: TGTGCCAGCTCACCGAGGCAGGGGGCGATCACCGGGGAGCTGTTTTTT. This translates into CASSPRQGAITGELFF.

V is TRBV2 and J is TRBJ2-2; 14 bases map to TRBD2. The CDR3 contains 17 residues. Trimming cost V 10 bases and J 5 bases; bases outside gene matches: 12. Germline CDR1 is SNHLY and CDR2 is FYNNEI. The CDR3 region is CATPQTSGGVWTGELFF. CDR3 sequence (DNA): TGTGCCACCCCACAGACTAGCGGGGGGGTGTGGACCGGGGAGCTGTTTTTT.

The chain uses TRBV10-3 and TRBJ2-5; D possibly corresponds to TRBD2 (6 bases). Germline V lookup: CDR1 ENHRY, CDR2 SYGVKD. V was pared by 2 bases and J by 7 bases, with 14 bases between. This CDR3 has 14 residues. The CDR3 sequence is CAISEQDPGGTQYF. The CDR3 bases are TGTGCCATCAGTGAGCAGGACCCCGGGGGGACCCAGTACTTC.

J is TRBJ1-1 and V is TRBV30; 7 bases map to TRBD1. The CDR3 has 13 amino acids. Looked up from germline, CDR1 is GTSNPN and CDR2 is SVGIG (reference sequence). The trim removed 5 bases at V and 1 base at J, leaving 4 bases unmatched. In DNA, the CDR3 is TGTGCCTGGGACAGGGCCAAGAACACTGAAGCTTTCTTT. Translated, it gives CAWDRAKNTEAFF.

The chain uses TRBV12-3 or TRBV12-4 and TRBJ2-3; D may be TRBD2 (5 bases). V dropped 8 bases and J dropped 3 bases, with 6 bases sitting between them. The CDR3 is 11 amino acids. CDR3: CASRRTDTQYF. The CDR3 coding sequence is TGTGCCAGCCGGAGGACAGATACGCAGTATTTT.

The CDR3: CASSVGGPGYNEQFF. The CDR3 DNA sequence: TGTGCCAGCAGCGTCGGGGGACCGGGTTACAATGAGCAGTTCTTC. This chain links TRBV9 with TRBJ2-1; tentatively, D is TRBD2 (6 bases). This CDR3 has 15 residues. CDR1 and CDR2 from the germline V gene are SGDLS and YYNGEE. The germline V and J ends were trimmed by 2 bases and 4 bases, with 13 bases remaining between them.

The gene calls are TRBV28 and TRBJ1-5; unclear D gene. The CDR3 loop spans 15 amino acids. The V gene's germline CDR1 is MDHEN and CDR2 SYDVKM. V lost 1 base and J lost 8, with 15 bases in between. The CDR3 DNA is TGTGCCAGCAGTTTATCGACTCCGGGGAAAGAGCCCCAGCATTTT. Translated, it gives CASSLSTPGKEPQHF.

A single count supports this clone. The J gene is TRBJ2-1, the V gene TRBV18; 9 nucleotides align to TRBD1. V was clipped by 6 bases and J by 4 bases; unmatched bases: 1. This CDR3 comprises 13 residues. In germline, CDR1 is KGHSH, CDR2 LQKENI. CDR3 region: CASSGTGYNEQFF. In nucleotides, the CDR3 is TGTGCCAGCTCCGGGACAGGGTACAATGAGCAGTTCTTC.

The chain employs TRBV5-1 and TRBJ2-3, with a tentative D call TRBD2 (7 bases). Trimming stripped 2 bases from V and 1 base from J, with 8 bases between. This CDR3 is 14 amino acids long. In germline, CDR1 is SGHRS, CDR2 YFSETQ. The CDR3 protein is CASSLGGGTDTQYF. The CDR3 coding sequence is TGCGCCAGCAGCTTAGGGGGGGGCACAGATACGCAGTATTTT.

V and J are TRBV18 and TRBJ2-5; tentative D call: TRBD1 (6 bases). Germline CDR1 and CDR2: KGHSH and LQKENI. V gave up 3 bases and J gave up 3 bases, with 8 bases separating them. This CDR3 is built from 13 residues. The CDR3: CASSPGDKETQYF. CDR3 nucleotides: TGTGCCAGCTCACCCGGGGACAAAGAGACCCAGTACTTC.

This chain's CDR3 is CASSATGTSDEQFF. CDR3 in DNA: TGTGCCAGCAGCGCGACCGGGACTAGTGATGAGCAGTTCTTC. V is TRBV7-3 and J is TRBJ2-1; 8 bases line up with TRBD2. V trimming: 5 bases; J trimming: 8 bases; junction bases outside the gene matches: 8. The CDR3 contains 14 residues. Germline values: CDR1 SGHTA, CDR2 FQGTGA.

The chain links TRBV7-7 to TRBJ2-3, with 16 bases identical to TRBD2. Germline V gives CDR1 SSHAT, CDR2 FNYEAQ (reference sequence). The CDR3 has 16 residues. After removal of 5 bases from V and 4 bases from J, the junction contained 3 bases not matched to a gene. In DNA form, the CDR3 reads TGTGCCAGCAGCCCGGGACTAGCGGGGGGGTCAGATACGCAGTATTTT. Its translation is CASSPGLAGGSDTQYF.

This chain connects TRBV4-2 to TRBJ2-2; 10 bases are shared with TRBD1. V lost 2 bases, J lost 7 bases, and 4 bases stayed unmatched. This CDR3 spans 15 amino acids. CDR1 LGHNA and CDR2 YNFKEQ come from the germline V gene. The CDR3 DNA reads as TGTGCCAGCAGCCAACGGACAGGGGGGAACGGGGAGCTGTTTTTT. This encodes CASSQRTGGNGELFF.

This clone came up once. The rearrangement links TRBV11-2 to TRBJ2-1, with D tentatively TRBD2 (5 bases). Trimming pared 1 base from V and 3 bases from J, leaving 10 bases between. The CDR3 has 15 residues. Per germline, CDR1 SGHAT and CDR2 FQNNGV. The DNA of the CDR3 is TGTGCCAGCAGCTTAGCTTTAGGGAGCTACAATGAGCAGTTCTTC. Protein: CASSLALGSYNEQFF.

This chain links TRBV7-3 with TRBJ2-3; perhaps TRBD2 as D (5 bases). The CDR3 length is 15 residues. Germline V gene sequence: CDR1 SGHTA, CDR2 FQGTGA. The ends were cut back, 5 bases at V and 0 bases at J, with 12 bases in the middle. The CDR3 nucleotides read TGTGCCAGCAGCAAAGGACTGGAGAGCACAGATACGCAGTATTTT. Translating it yields CASSKGLESTDTQYF.

The chain combines TRBV25-1 with TRBJ2-3, with 8 bases that match TRBD2. CDR1 is MGHDK and CDR2 is SYGVNS in the germline V gene. Trimming cost V 6 bases and J 2 bases; bases outside gene matches: 4. This CDR3 region has 14 residues. The CDR3 region is CASRIAGTTDTQYF. In DNA form, the CDR3 reads TGTGCCAGCAGGATAGCGGGGACCACAGATACGCAGTATTTT.

This clone was counted a single time. The chain carries TRBV7-6 and TRBJ1-1; D unclear. This CDR3 has 15 residues. Germline CDR1 SGHVS, CDR2 FNYEAQ. Trimming shortened V by 0 bases and J by 5 bases, and 13 bases separated the two germline ends. The CDR3 DNA sequence: TGTGCCAGCAGCTTAGCGGATGGAGGGAGGACTGAAGCTTTCTTT. This encodes CASSLADGGRTEAFF.

The J gene is TRBJ2-2, the V gene TRBV7-2, with D unresolved. Trimming shortened V by 1 base and J by 1 base, and 4 bases separated the two germline ends. Germline assignment: CDR1 SGHTA and CDR2 FQGNSA. The CDR3 has 14 residues. The CDR3 loop reads CASSLVENTGELFF. CDR3 DNA sequence: TGTGCCAGCAGCTTAGTAGAGAACACCGGGGAGCTGTTTTTT.